This TCR beta chain derives from a study of T cells after posttransplantation cyclophosphamide. V lost 0 bases, J lost 6 bases, and 8 bases lay in between. Germline V lookup: CDR1 SGHVS, CDR2 FQNEAQ. The CDR3 runs 13 residues. A marrow graft followed busulfan-fludarabine conditioning, with cyclophosphamide on days +3 and +4. Data came from immunoSEQ multiplex PCR; TCRdb stores just in-frame clones and leaves some out. The specimen has 17,000 or so clones, none found just once. This clone was found many times. The antigen remains undetermined. Findings and limits, study-wide: Skin or GI-infiltrating T cells shared few TRB sequences with blood. After PTCy, TRB diversity resembled that of CNI/methotrexate controls. Later blood repertoires were often dominated by clones from the donor CD8+ memory compartment.

The chain links TRBV7-8 to TRBJ1-1; D is unresolved. This sequence was found in a female patient between 25 and 45 years old who received an allogeneic stem cell transplant from a related donor, was CMV-positive, and had no GVHD. Some T cells may be the graft donor's. The sequencing here drew on PBMCs, taken after allogeneic stem cell transplant with posttransplant cyclophosphamide. CDR3 sequence (DNA): TGTGCCAGCAGCTTAGCATCCGGGGCTGAAGCTTTCTTT. It translates to CASSLASGAEAFF.